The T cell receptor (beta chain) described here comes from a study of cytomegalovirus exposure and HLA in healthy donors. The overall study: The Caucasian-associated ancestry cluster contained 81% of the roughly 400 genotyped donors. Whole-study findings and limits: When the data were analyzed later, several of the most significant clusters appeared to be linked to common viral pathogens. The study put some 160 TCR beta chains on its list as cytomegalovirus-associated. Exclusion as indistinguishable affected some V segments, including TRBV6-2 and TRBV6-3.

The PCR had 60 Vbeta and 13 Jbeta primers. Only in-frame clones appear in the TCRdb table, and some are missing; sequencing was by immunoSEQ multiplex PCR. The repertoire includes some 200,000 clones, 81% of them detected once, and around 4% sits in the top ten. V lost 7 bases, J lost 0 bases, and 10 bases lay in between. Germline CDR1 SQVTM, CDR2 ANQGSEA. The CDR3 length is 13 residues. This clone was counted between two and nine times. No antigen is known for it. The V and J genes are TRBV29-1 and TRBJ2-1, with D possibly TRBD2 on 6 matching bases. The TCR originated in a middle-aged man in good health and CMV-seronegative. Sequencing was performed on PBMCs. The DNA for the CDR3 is TGCAGCGGGGGGGTCAGCTCCTACAATGAGCAGTTCTTC. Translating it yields CSGGVSSYNEQFF.